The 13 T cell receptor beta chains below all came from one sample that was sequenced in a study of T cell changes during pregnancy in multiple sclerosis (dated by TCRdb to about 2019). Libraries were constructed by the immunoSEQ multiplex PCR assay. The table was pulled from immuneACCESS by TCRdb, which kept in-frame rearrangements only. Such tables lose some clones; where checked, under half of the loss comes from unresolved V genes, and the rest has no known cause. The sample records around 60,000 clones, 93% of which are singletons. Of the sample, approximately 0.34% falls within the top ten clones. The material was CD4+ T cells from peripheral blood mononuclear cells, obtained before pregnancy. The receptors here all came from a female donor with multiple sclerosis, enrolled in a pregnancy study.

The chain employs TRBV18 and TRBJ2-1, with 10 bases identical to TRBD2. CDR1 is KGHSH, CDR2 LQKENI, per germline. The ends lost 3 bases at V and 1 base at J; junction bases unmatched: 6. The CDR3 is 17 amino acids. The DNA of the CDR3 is TGTGCCAGCTCACCCCTAGCGGGAGTCCTGTCCTACAATGAGCAGTTCTTC. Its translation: CASSPLAGVLSYNEQFF.

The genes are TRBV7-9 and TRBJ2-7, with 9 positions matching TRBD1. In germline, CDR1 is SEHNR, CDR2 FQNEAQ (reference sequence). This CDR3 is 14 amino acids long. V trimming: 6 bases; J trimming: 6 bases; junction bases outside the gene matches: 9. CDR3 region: CASSPGTGFSEQYF. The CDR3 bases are TGTGCCAGCAGTCCCGGGACAGGGTTTAGCGAGCAGTACTTC.

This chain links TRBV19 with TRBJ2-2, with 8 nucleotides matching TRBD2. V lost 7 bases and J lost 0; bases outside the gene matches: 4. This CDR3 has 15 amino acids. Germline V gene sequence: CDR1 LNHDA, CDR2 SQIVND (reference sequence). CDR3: CASTRGRTNTGELFF. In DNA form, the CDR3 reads TGTGCCAGTACACGCGGGAGGACGAACACCGGGGAGCTGTTTTTT. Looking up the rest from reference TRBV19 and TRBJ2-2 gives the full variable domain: DGGITQSPKYLFRKEGQNVTLSCEQNLNHDAMYWYRQDPGQGLRLIYYSQIVNDFQKGDIAEGYSVSREKKESFPLTVTSAQKNPTAFYLCASTRGRTNTGELFFGEGSRLTVL.

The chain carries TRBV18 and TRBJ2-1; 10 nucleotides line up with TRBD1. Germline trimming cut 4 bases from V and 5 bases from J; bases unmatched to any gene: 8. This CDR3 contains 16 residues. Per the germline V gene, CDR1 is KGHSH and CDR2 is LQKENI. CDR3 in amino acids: CASSLDRGRGDNEQFF. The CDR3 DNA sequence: TGTGCCAGCTCACTCGACAGGGGGCGTGGGGACAATGAGCAGTTCTTC.

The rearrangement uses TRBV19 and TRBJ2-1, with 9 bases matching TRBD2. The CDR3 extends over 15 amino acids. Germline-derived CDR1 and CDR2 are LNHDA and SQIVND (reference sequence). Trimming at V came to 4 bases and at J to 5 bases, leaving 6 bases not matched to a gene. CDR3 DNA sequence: TGTGCCAGTAGTACCCTTGGACTAGCGAACAATGAGCAGTTCTTC. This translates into CASSTLGLANNEQFF.

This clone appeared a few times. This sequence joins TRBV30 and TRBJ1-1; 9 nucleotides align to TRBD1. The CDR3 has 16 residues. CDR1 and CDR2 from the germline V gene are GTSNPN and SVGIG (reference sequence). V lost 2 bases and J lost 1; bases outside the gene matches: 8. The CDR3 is CAWSPRLDRGNTEAFF. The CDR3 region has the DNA TGTGCCTGGAGTCCCAGGTTGGACAGGGGGAACACTGAAGCTTTCTTT.

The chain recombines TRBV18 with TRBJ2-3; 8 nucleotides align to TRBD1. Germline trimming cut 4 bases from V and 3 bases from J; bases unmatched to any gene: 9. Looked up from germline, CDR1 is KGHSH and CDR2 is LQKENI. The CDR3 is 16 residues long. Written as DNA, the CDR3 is TGTGCCAGCTCACTGGGGACAGGAGGCTTGACAGATACGCAGTATTTT. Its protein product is CASSLGTGGLTDTQYF.

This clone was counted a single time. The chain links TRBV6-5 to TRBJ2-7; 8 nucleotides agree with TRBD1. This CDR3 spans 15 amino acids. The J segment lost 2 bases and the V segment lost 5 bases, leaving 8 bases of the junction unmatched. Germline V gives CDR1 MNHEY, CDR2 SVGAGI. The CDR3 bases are TGTGCCAGCAGTCGGCCGGGACAGGACACCTACGAGCAGTACTTC. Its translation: CASSRPGQDTYEQYF.

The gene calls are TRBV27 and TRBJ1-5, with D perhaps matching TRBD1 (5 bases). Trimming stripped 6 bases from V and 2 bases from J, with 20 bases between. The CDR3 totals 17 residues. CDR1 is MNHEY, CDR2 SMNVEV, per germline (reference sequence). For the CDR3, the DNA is TGTGCCAGCAGCTCGTGGATCGGTCGGGGGGGCAATCAGCCCCAGCATTTT. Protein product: CASSSWIGRGGNQPQHF.

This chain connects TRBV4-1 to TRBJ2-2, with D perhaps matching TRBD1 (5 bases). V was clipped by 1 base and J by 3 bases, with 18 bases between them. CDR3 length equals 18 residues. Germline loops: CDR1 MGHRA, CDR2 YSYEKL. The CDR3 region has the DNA TGCGCCAGCAGCCAAGGGGTATGGGCCCTAGGGGACACCGGGGAGCTGTTTTTT. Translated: CASSQGVWALGDTGELFF.

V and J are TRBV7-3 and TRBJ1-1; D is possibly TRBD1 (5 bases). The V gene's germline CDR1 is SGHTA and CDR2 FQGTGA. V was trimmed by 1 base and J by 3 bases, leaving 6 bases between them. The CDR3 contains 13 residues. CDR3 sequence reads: CASSLKGDTEAFF. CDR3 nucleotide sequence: TGTGCCAGCAGCTTAAAAGGGGACACTGAAGCTTTCTTT.

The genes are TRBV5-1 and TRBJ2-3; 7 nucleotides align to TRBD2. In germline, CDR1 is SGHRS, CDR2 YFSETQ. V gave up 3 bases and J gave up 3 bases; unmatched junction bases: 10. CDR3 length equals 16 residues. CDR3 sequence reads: CASSYPSGGGTDTQYF. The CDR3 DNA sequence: TGCGCCAGCAGCTACCCTAGCGGAGGAGGTACAGATACGCAGTATTTT.

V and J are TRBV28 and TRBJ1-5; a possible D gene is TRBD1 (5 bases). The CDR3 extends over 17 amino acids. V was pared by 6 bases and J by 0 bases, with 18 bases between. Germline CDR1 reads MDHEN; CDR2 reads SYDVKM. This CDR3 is CASRLSQGISSNQPQHF. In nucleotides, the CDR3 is TGTGCCAGCAGACTTTCTCAGGGAATTTCTAGCAATCAGCCCCAGCATTTT.